This T cell receptor beta chain stems from a study of blood T cells in healthy people across ages. Study details: About one barcoded beta molecule per two T cells was captured by template switching. Findings of the study overall: Among long-lived donors, naive CD4+ cells were more numerous and diversity higher than in aged donors.

The CDR3 runs 15 residues. Trimming shortened V by 5 bases and J by 6 bases, and 18 bases separated the two germline ends. Germline values: CDR1 LGHDT, CDR2 YNNKEL (reference sequence). PCR was performed a second time for about 6 to 12 cycles using a sample-barcoded 5' primer and a J-beta primer mix. A 12-random-nucleotide template-switch adaptor tagged each cDNA molecule. TCRdb reprocessed the 5' RACE reads with MiXCR, giving one entry per CDR3 protein. The sample includes under 2 million distinct CDR3 sequences, roughly a third of them seen just once. This clonotype appeared a single time. Antigen specificity is unknown.

The chain employs TRBV3-1 and TRBJ2-3; a weak D match, TRBD2 (6 bases). What was sequenced was blood. The origin of this receptor is a woman in her 30s in good health. The CDR3 reads CASSAKSALADTQYF. CDR3 coding DNA: TGTGCCAGCAGCGCCAAATCCGCGCTAGCGGATACGCAGTATTTT.